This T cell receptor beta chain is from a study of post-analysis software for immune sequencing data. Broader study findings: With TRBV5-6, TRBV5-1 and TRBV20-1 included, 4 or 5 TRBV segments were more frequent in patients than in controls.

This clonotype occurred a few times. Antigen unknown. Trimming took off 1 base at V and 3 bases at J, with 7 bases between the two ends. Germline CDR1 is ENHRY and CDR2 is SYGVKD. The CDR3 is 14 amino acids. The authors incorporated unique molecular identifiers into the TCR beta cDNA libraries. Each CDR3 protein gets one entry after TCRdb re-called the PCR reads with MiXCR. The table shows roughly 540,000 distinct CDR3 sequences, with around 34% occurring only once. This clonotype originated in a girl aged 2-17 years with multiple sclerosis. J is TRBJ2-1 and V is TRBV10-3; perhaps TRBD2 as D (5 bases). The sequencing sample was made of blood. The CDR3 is CAISEFRDYNEQFF. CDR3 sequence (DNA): TGTGCCATCAGTGAGTTCCGGGACTACAATGAGCAGTTCTTC.